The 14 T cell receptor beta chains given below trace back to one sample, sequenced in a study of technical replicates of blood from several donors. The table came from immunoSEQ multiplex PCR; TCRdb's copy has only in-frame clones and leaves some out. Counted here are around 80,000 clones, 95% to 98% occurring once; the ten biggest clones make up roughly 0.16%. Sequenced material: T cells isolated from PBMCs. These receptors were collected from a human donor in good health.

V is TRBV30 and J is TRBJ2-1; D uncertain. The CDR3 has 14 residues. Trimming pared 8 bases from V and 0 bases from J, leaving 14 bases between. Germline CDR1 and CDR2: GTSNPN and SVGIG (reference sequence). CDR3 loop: CAADSKSSYNEQFF. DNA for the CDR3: TGTGCCGCAGATAGCAAGAGCTCCTACAATGAGCAGTTCTTC.

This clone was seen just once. In DNA form, the CDR3 reads TGTGCCACCGCTCGGGCCGGACAATACCAGCCCCAGCATTTT. Protein sequence: CATARAGQYQPQHF. The chain uses TRBV6-5 and TRBJ1-5, with a weak D call TRBD1 (5 bases). V gave up 10 bases and J gave up 7 bases, with 20 bases separating them. This CDR3 contains 14 residues. Germline V gene sequence: CDR1 MNHEY, CDR2 SVGAGI.

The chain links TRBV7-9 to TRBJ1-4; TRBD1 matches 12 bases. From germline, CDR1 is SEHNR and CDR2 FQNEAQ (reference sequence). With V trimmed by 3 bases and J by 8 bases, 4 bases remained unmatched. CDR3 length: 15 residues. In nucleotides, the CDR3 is TGTGCCAGCAGCTTGGGTGGGACAGGGGGCGAAAAACTGTTTTTT. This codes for CASSLGGTGGEKLFF.

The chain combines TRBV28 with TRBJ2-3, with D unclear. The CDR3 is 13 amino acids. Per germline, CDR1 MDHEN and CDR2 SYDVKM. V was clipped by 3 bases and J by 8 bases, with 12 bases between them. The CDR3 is CASSFPQATTQYF. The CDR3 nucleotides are TGTGCCAGCAGTTTCCCCCAGGCGACTACGCAGTATTTT.

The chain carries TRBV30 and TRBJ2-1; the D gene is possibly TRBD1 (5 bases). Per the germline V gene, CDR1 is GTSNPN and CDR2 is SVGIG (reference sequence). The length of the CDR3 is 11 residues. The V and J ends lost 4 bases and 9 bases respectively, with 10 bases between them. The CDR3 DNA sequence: TGTGCCTGGACGGACACCGGTGAGCAGTTCTTC. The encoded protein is CAWTDTGEQFF.

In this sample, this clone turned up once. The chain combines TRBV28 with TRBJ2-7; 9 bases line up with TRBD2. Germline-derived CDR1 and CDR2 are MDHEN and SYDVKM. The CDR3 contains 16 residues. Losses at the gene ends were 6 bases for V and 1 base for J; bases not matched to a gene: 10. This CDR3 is CASRRGGGRWSYEQYF. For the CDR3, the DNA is TGTGCCAGCAGGCGCGGGGGGGGGCGATGGTCCTACGAGCAGTACTTC.

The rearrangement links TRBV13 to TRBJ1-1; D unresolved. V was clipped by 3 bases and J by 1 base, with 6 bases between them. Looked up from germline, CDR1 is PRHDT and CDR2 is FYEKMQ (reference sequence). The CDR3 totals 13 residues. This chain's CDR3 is CASSFGQNTEAFF. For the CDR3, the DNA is TGTGCCAGCAGCTTTGGGCAGAACACTGAAGCTTTCTTT.

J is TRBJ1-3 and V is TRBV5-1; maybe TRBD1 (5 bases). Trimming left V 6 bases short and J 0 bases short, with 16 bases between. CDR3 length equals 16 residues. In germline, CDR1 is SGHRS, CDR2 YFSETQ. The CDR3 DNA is TGCGCCAGCAAACGCATCGGGGGACTCTCTGGAAACACCATATATTTT. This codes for CASKRIGGLSGNTIYF.

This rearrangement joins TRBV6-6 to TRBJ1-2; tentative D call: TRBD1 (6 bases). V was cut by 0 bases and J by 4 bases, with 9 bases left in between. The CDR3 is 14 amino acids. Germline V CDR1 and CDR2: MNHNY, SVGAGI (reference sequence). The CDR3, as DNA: TGTGCCAGCAGTTACTCGGGGGCATCCTATGGCTACACCTTC. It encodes CASSYSGASYGYTF.

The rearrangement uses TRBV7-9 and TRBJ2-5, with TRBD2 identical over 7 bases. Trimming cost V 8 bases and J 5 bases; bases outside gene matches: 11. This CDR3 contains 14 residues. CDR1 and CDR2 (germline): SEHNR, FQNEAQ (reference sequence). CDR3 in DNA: TGTGCCAGCGTACTAGGTAGCGGGCGTGAGACCCAGTACTTC. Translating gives CASVLGSGRETQYF. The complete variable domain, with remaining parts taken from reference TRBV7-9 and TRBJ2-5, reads DTGVSQNPRHKITKRGQNVTFRCDPISEHNRLYWYRQTLGQGPEFLTYFQNEAQLEKSRLLSDRFSAERPKGSFSTLEIQRTEQGDSAMYLCASVLGSGRETQYFGPGTRLLVL.

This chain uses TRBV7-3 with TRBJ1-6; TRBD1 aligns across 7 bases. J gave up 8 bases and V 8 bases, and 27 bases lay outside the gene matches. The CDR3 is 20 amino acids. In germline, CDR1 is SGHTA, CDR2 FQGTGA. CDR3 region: CASPYEVTRQARGIDSPLHF. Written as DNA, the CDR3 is TGTGCCAGCCCCTATGAGGTGACGAGACAGGCCAGGGGGATAGATTCACCCCTCCACTTT.

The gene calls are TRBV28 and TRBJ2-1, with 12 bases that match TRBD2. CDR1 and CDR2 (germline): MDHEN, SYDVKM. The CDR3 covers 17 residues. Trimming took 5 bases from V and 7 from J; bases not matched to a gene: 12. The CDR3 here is CASSLSPTSGRNNEQFF. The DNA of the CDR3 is TGTGCCAGCAGTCTGTCCCCAACTAGCGGGAGGAATAATGAGCAGTTCTTC.

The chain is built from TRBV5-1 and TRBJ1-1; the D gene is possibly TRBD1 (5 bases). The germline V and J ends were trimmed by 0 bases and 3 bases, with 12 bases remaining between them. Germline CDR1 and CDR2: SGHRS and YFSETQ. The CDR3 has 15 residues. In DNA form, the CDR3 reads TGCGCCAGCAGCTTGGCCTCCAGCAGGGACACTGAAGCTTTCTTT. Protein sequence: CASSLASSRDTEAFF.

In DNA, the CDR3 is TGTGCCACACGACTAGCGGGAGCGGCAGATACGCAGTATTTT. Translating it yields CATRLAGAADTQYF. J is TRBJ2-3 and V is TRBV10-3; TRBD2 agrees at 12 bases. Germline V gives CDR1 ENHRY, CDR2 SYGVKD. V shed 10 bases and J 4 bases; nucleotides not matched to a gene: 6. The CDR3 has 14 amino acids.